This is a list of T cell receptor beta chains from one sample in a study of blood T cells in healthy people across ages. Using its own MiXCR run on the 5' RACE reads, TCRdb lists one record per CDR3 protein. The data hold nearly 800,000 distinct CDR3 sequences, with roughly 25% observed a single time. The data were also submitted as part of a second study, on T cells of mothers and their children.

The sequenced sample consisted of blood. The receptors stem from a boy aged 5-17 years in good health. CDR3s include the opening cysteine and the closing phenylalanine or tryptophan. Each record gives: V gene, J gene, D gene, clone size, CDR3 length, CDR3 DNA, CDR3 protein. D genes are given only for firm matches. Only some rows state a clone size, as once, few, many or a class for expanded clones.

v_gene: TRBV29-1; j_gene: TRBJ2-1; d_gene: TRBD2; abundance: few; len: 16; CDR3nt: TGCAGCGGCATGGGACTAGCGGGCGGCTCCTACAATGAGCAGTTCTTC; CDR3aa: CSGMGLAGGSYNEQFF
v_gene: TRBV27; j_gene: TRBJ2-5; d_gene: NA; abundance: few; len: 17; CDR3nt: TGTGCCAGCAGTTTGGGGGGCGTTGGTGGGCCGGGGGAGACCCAGTACTTC; CDR3aa: CASSLGGVGGPGETQYF
v_gene: TRBV16; j_gene: TRBJ2-5; d_gene: TRBD2; abundance: few; len: 19; CDR3nt: TGTGCCAGCAGCCAATCGTGGCTAGCGGGAAGTCGGTTCCGAGAGACCCAGTACTTC; CDR3aa: CASSQSWLAGSRFRETQYF
v_gene: TRBV12-3/TRBV12-4; j_gene: TRBJ1-1; d_gene: TRBD1; abundance: few; len: 13; CDR3nt: TGTGCCAGCAGCACCCGACAGGGCCATGAAGCTTTCTTT; CDR3aa: CASSTRQGHEAFF
v_gene: TRBV24-1; j_gene: TRBJ2-5; d_gene: NA; abundance: NA; len: 13; CDR3nt: TGTGCCACCAAGGAGGGGGCGGGGGAGACCCAGTACTTC; CDR3aa: CATKEGAGETQYF
v_gene: TRBV2; j_gene: TRBJ1-2; d_gene: NA; abundance: NA; len: 14; CDR3nt: TGTGCCAGCAGTGAAGACGAGGGAATATATGGCTACACCTTC; CDR3aa: CASSEDEGIYGYTF
v_gene: TRBV12-3/TRBV12-4; j_gene: TRBJ2-3; d_gene: NA; abundance: NA; len: 12; CDR3nt: TGTGCCAGCAGTTTTACAGTCGTCTCGCAGTATTTT; CDR3aa: CASSFTVVSQYF
v_gene: TRBV7-2; j_gene: TRBJ1-2; d_gene: NA; abundance: NA; len: 13; CDR3nt: TGTGCCAGCAGCGAGGGCGTTAACTATGGCTACACCTTC; CDR3aa: CASSEGVNYGYTF
v_gene: TRBV2; j_gene: TRBJ2-1; d_gene: NA; abundance: NA; len: 13; CDR3nt: TGTGCCAGCACCTGGGGACCAAACAATGAGCAGTTCTTC; CDR3aa: CASTWGPNNEQFF
v_gene: TRBV12-3/TRBV12-4; j_gene: TRBJ1-2; d_gene: NA; abundance: many; len: 11; CDR3nt: TGTGCCAGCAGCCCAGGGTATGGCTACACCTTC; CDR3aa: CASSPGYGYTF